A selection of T cell receptor beta chains follows, all from one sample in a study of T cell changes during pregnancy in multiple sclerosis. The table came from immunoSEQ multiplex PCR; TCRdb's copy has only in-frame clones and leaves some out. Seen here are 50,000 or so clones, approximately 92% observed once, and the top ten hold around 0.5%. The sequencing here drew on CD4+ T cells from peripheral blood mononuclear cells, taken after pregnancy. These TCRs come from a female donor with multiple sclerosis, enrolled in a pregnancy study. Each CDR3 is given with its conserved first and last residue. The order of the fields is clone size, D gene, V gene, J gene, CDR3 protein, CDR3 DNA. The D gene is left open where the match is weak. The size field is filled for only some rows; it gives once, few, many or a size class.

>NA|TRBD1|TRBV5-6|TRBJ1-6
CASSLVGTDNSPLHF
TGTGCCAGCAGCTTAGTCGGGACAGATAATTCACCCCTCCACTTT
>NA|TRBD2|TRBV9|TRBJ2-7
CASSVGGSSYEQYF
TGTGCCAGCAGCGTCGGCGGGAGCTCCTACGAGCAGTACTTC
>NA|NA|TRBV28|TRBJ1-5
CASSPWGGEPQHF
TGTGCCAGCAGCCCCTGGGGGGGAGAGCCCCAGCATTTT
>NA|TRBD1|TRBV5-8|TRBJ1-2
CASSWGQGIRYGYTF
TGTGCCAGCAGCTGGGGACAGGGGATTCGGTATGGCTACACCTTC
>NA|TRBD1|TRBV28|TRBJ2-7
CASSMDRLLDRAHSYEQYF
TGTGCCAGCAGTATGGATCGTCTCCTTGACAGGGCGCACTCCTACGAGCAGTACTTC
>NA|TRBD1|TRBV18|TRBJ2-7
CASSGQGASYEQYF
TGTGCCAGCTCCGGACAGGGGGCGTCCTACGAGCAGTACTTC
>NA|NA|TRBV7-2|TRBJ2-7
CASSLFQGAYEQYF
TGTGCCAGCAGCTTATTTCAGGGCGCCTACGAGCAGTACTTC
>NA|NA|TRBV18|TRBJ1-3
CASSDQVSGNTIYF
TGTGCCAGCTCCGATCAGGTCTCTGGAAACACCATATATTTT
>NA|TRBD1|TRBV7-2|TRBJ1-1
CASSYTGTGDTEAFF
TGTGCCAGCAGTTACACCGGGACAGGGGACACTGAAGCTTTCTTT
>NA|TRBD2|TRBV7-7|TRBJ2-1
CASSMTSGRNNEQFF
TGTGCTAGCAGCATGACTAGCGGAAGAAACAATGAGCAGTTCTTC
>NA|NA|TRBV29-1|TRBJ1-4
CSVSPLTATNEKLFF
TGCAGCGTTTCGCCCTTGACAGCAACTAATGAAAAACTGTTTTTT
>NA|TRBD1|TRBV9|TRBJ1-3
CASSSQTGGNTIYF
TGTGCCAGCAGCTCCCAGACAGGGGGAAACACCATATATTTT
>NA|NA|TRBV9|TRBJ2-3
CASSVAGSTDTQYF
TGTGCCAGCAGCGTTGCAGGGAGCACAGATACGCAGTATTTT
>once|TRBD2|TRBV5-1|TRBJ2-1
CASSPTLAGSYNEQFF
TGCGCCAGCAGCCCCACGCTAGCGGGTTCCTACAATGAGCAGTTCTTC
>few|NA|TRBV9|TRBJ1-1
CASSVGQVPGTEAFF
TGTGCCAGCAGCGTAGGACAGGTGCCCGGCACTGAAGCTTTCTTT
>NA|TRBD1|TRBV6-6|TRBJ1-4
CASTPDRGREKLFF
TGTGCCAGCACCCCGGACAGGGGGAGGGAAAAACTGTTTTTT
>NA|TRBD1|TRBV28|TRBJ2-3
CASSLGLVGQASISTDTQYF
TGTGCCAGCAGCTTGGGATTAGTGGGACAGGCTTCAATTAGCACAGATACGCAGTATTTT
>NA|TRBD2|TRBV7-2|TRBJ2-7
CASSLKLAGGYSYEQYF
TGTGCCAGCAGCTTGAAACTAGCGGGAGGTTACTCCTACGAGCAGTACTTC
>NA|TRBD2|TRBV30|TRBJ2-1
CAWRRPGLASNEQFF
TGTGCCTGGAGGAGGCCGGGACTAGCTTCCAATGAGCAGTTCTTC
>NA|NA|TRBV28|TRBJ2-3
CASRSPAGFTDTQYF
TGTGCCAGCAGGAGTCCAGCGGGTTTCACAGATACGCAGTATTTT
>NA|NA|TRBV9|TRBJ2-6
CASSVAAGANVLTF
TGTGCCAGCAGCGTAGCGGCTGGGGCCAACGTCCTGACTTTC
>NA|TRBD2|TRBV29-1|TRBJ2-4
CSDGLAGMPIEGTSANIQYF
TGCAGCGACGGACTAGCGGGCATGCCCATTGAGGGTACGTCGGCAAACATTCAGTACTTC
>NA|TRBD1|TRBV5-4|TRBJ2-6
CASRQWTGESSGANVLTF
TGTGCCAGCAGACAATGGACAGGTGAAAGCTCTGGGGCCAACGTCCTGACTTTC
>NA|TRBD2|TRBV6-5|TRBJ2-7
CASSSIGLAYEQYF
TGTGCCAGCAGCTCCATAGGACTAGCCTACGAGCAGTACTTC
>NA|TRBD1|TRBV25-1|TRBJ2-3
CASSEGTGRTDTQYF
TGTGCCAGCAGTGAAGGGACAGGGAGGACAGATACGCAGTATTTT
>once|TRBD1|TRBV28|TRBJ1-4
CASNTRQGLTNEKLFF
TGTGCCAGCAACACTCGACAGGGTCTAACTAATGAAAAACTGTTTTTT
>NA|NA|TRBV19|TRBJ1-5
CASSIGKTARAQHF
TGTGCCAGTAGTATAGGGAAGACAGCGAGAGCCCAGCATTTT
>once|NA|TRBV7-2|TRBJ2-5
CASSLPLTEKYF
TGTGCCAGCAGCTTACCCTTGACAGAGAAGTACTTC
>NA|NA|TRBV6-5|TRBJ1-5
CASSYSKSSGSQPQHF
TGTGCCAGCAGTTACTCGAAGTCCTCCGGGAGTCAGCCCCAGCATTTT
>NA|NA|TRBV27|TRBJ1-2
CASSPRQTYGYTF
TGTGCCAGCAGTCCCCGACAGACCTATGGCTACACCTTC
>NA|NA|TRBV28|TRBJ2-3
CASSLSRGLGASTDTQYF
TGTGCCAGCAGTTTGTCTCGAGGATTGGGGGCTAGCACAGATACGCAGTATTTT
>once|NA|TRBV18|TRBJ2-7
CASSPQSESYEQYF
TGTGCCAGCTCCCCGCAATCCGAGTCCTACGAGCAGTACTTC
>NA|NA|TRBV5-1|TRBJ2-3
CASSFRGDTADTQYF
TGCGCCAGCAGCTTCAGGGGCGATACCGCAGATACGCAGTATTTT
>NA|NA|TRBV4-2|TRBJ1-2
CASSQESAGGYTF
TGTGCCAGCAGCCAAGAGTCTGCGGGTGGCTACACCTTC
>NA|TRBD1|TRBV9|TRBJ1-1
CASSVQHRGPEAFF
TGTGCCAGCAGCGTACAGCACAGGGGGCCTGAAGCTTTCTTT
>NA|TRBD1|TRBV19|TRBJ2-6
CASQTPGQEHSGANVLTF
TGTGCCAGCCAAACTCCGGGACAGGAGCACTCTGGGGCCAACGTCCTGACTTTC
>NA|TRBD2|TRBV27|TRBJ2-2
CASSLTSGNTGELFF
TGTGCCAGCAGTTTGACTAGCGGGAACACCGGGGAGCTGTTTTTT
>NA|TRBD1|TRBV15|TRBJ1-3
CATSSQGAFGNTIYF
TGTGCCACCAGCAGTCAGGGGGCTTTTGGAAACACCATATATTTT
>NA|TRBD1|TRBV5-1|TRBJ1-4
CASSTGQGRNEKLFF
TGCGCCAGCAGCACGGGACAGGGGAGAAATGAAAAACTGTTTTTT
>NA|NA|TRBV5-1|TRBJ2-4
CASSLLGDSKNIQYF
TGCGCCAGCAGCCTCTTGGGGGACTCCAAAAACATTCAGTACTTC
>NA|TRBD1|TRBV6-5|TRBJ1-2
CASSYYRTGGYGYTF
TGTGCCAGCAGTTACTACCGGACAGGAGGCTATGGCTACACCTTC
>NA|NA|TRBV5-4|TRBJ2-4
CASSPPGMHIQYF
TGTGCCAGCAGCCCCCCCGGGATGCACATTCAGTACTTC
>NA|TRBD2|TRBV7-9|TRBJ2-3
CASSSTSGRNTDTQYF
TGTGCCAGCAGCTCTACTAGCGGGAGAAACACAGATACGCAGTATTTT